The next 3 T cell receptor beta chains were all read from a single sample in a study of PD-1 blockade in classical Hodgkin lymphoma. All patients relapsed after autologous stem cell transplantation, and brentuximab vedotin exposure varied. Profiled with immunoSEQ multiplex PCR; TCRdb holds only in-frame clones, not every one. The table includes around 45,000 clones, roughly 72% detected once. This material consisted of peripheral blood mononuclear cells (PBMCs), taken before the second cycle of nivolumab. These TCRs come from a human donor with classical Hodgkin lymphoma.

V gene TRBV9 combines with J gene TRBJ2-2; TRBD1 agrees at 7 bases. Germline lookup yields CDR1 SGDLS and CDR2 YYNGEE. V was pared by 3 bases and J by 2 bases, with 7 bases of the junction left unmatched. The CDR3 totals 16 residues. The CDR3 here is CASSANRGGNTGELFF. CDR3 sequence (DNA): TGTGCCAGCAGCGCCAACAGGGGCGGTAACACCGGGGAGCTGTTTTTT.

The CDR3 DNA sequence: TGCGCCAGCAGCCCGGATAGACCGATGAACACTGAAGCTTTCTTT. It specifies CASSPDRPMNTEAFF. The chain uses TRBV4-3 and TRBJ1-1; no clear D. The CDR3 totals 15 residues. V was trimmed by 4 bases and J by 0 bases, leaving 12 bases between them. Per germline, CDR1 LGHNA and CDR2 YSLEER.

This chain connects TRBV29-1 to TRBJ2-5, with TRBD1 matching over 10 bases. The germline V gene has CDR1 SQVTM and CDR2 ANQGSEA. Trimming at V came to 6 bases and at J to 11 bases, leaving 9 bases not matched to a gene. The CDR3 loop spans 12 amino acids. The CDR3 region is CSVWTGGREQYF. CDR3 coding DNA: TGCAGCGTCTGGACAGGGGGGAGGGAGCAGTACTTC.